The rows below give T cell receptor beta chains drawn from one sample of a study of OX40 agonist ivuxolimab in advanced cancers. Assay used: immunoSEQ multiplex PCR; TCRdb lists only in-frame clones, some missing. The table lists some 60,000 clones, 84% of them singletons. Sequences were derived from CD4+ or CD8+ T cells sorted from blood, sampled in a trial of the OX40 agonist ivuxolimab. Every receptor here comes from an adult with an advanced solid tumor such as melanoma, head and neck, liver or kidney cancer. The CDR3 runs from the conserved cysteine through the conserved F or W. D genes are given only for firm matches. Clone size, where shown, is once, few, many, or a class for clones that have expanded.

-	TRBV5-4	TRBJ1-3	-	TGTGCCAGCAGCTTGGCCGGGGGGGCCCGCTCTGGAAACACCATATATTTT	CASSLAGGARSGNTIYF
-	TRBV5-1	TRBJ1-5	-	TGCGCCAGCAGCTTGGATGGGGGGCAGAGCAATCAGCCCCAGCATTTT	CASSLDGGQSNQPQHF
-	TRBV27	TRBJ1-4	-	TGTGCCAGCGCAGACAGGCCGAATGAAAAACTGTTTTTT	CASADRPNEKLFF
TRBD1	TRBV11-1	TRBJ1-1	-	TGTGCCAGCAGCTTAGGGGACAGGGGCGTCTGTGGGGCTTTCTTT	CASSLGDRGVCGAFF
TRBD1	TRBV5-1	TRBJ2-1	-	TGCGCCAGCAGCCCTGGACAGGGCAATGAGCAGTTCTTC	CASSPGQGNEQFF
TRBD1	TRBV18	TRBJ2-7	-	TGTGCCAGCTCACCCGGGACAGGCTCCTACGAGCAGTACTTC	CASSPGTGSYEQYF
TRBD2	TRBV30	TRBJ2-2	-	TGTGCCTGGAGTGTACGAGGAGCGGGAGGCCCCGGGGAGCTGTTTTTT	CAWSVRGAGGPGELFF
TRBD2	TRBV7-9	TRBJ2-2	once	TGTGCCAGCAGCTCCACTAGCGGGGGGGCTCCGAACACCGGGGAGCTGTTTTTT	CASSSTSGGAPNTGELFF
-	TRBV29-1	TRBJ2-1	-	TGCAGCGTTGGAATTGGGGGGAGCTACAATGAGCAGTTCTTC	CSVGIGGSYNEQFF
TRBD1	TRBV7-2	TRBJ1-4	-	TGTGCCAGCAGCTCCCAGGGGGCAACTAATGAAAAACTGTTTTTT	CASSSQGATNEKLFF
TRBD1	TRBV6-5	TRBJ1-4	-	TGTGCCAGCAGATTGACAGGGGGAGCTGAAAAACTGTTTTTT	CASRLTGGAEKLFF
-	TRBV5-6	TRBJ1-1	once	TGTGCCAGCAGCGGCGGCGGTATGAACACTGAAGCTTTCTTT	CASSGGGMNTEAFF
-	TRBV6-5	TRBJ2-5	-	TGTGCCAGCAGTTACTCCACTGCGGAGACCCAGTACTTC	CASSYSTAETQYF
-	TRBV6-5	TRBJ1-1	medium-sized	TGTGCCACGATCGGGGCCGCGAACACTGAAGCTTTCTTT	CATIGAANTEAFF
-	TRBV28	TRBJ2-5	-	TGTGCCAGCACCCTCCGTGGGGGCGAAACTGAAACCCAGTACTTC	CASTLRGGETETQYF
TRBD1	TRBV18	TRBJ2-5	-	TGTGCCAGCTCACCTTCACCGGGACAGGGCCAAGAGACCCAGTACTTC	CASSPSPGQGQETQYF
-	TRBV18	TRBJ1-6	-	TGTGCCAGCTCACCAGATCAGGGTTCACCCCTCCACTTT	CASSPDQGSPLHF
-	TRBV7-2	TRBJ1-6	-	TGTGCCAGCAGCTTAGACGGGGGGGGACCCCTCCACTTT	CASSLDGGGPLHF
TRBD2	TRBV30	TRBJ2-1	-	TGTGCCTGGATGGCGGGACTAGCGGGGGGGTCGGAGTTCTTC	CAWMAGLAGGSEFF
TRBD2	TRBV2	TRBJ2-7	-	TGTGCCAGCAGTGTTAGTAGCGGGTCCTACGAGCAGTACTTC	CASSVSSGSYEQYF
-	TRBV5-1	TRBJ2-3	-	TGCGCCAGCAGCTTGGGCGTCGGAATCACAGATACGCAGTATTTT	CASSLGVGITDTQYF